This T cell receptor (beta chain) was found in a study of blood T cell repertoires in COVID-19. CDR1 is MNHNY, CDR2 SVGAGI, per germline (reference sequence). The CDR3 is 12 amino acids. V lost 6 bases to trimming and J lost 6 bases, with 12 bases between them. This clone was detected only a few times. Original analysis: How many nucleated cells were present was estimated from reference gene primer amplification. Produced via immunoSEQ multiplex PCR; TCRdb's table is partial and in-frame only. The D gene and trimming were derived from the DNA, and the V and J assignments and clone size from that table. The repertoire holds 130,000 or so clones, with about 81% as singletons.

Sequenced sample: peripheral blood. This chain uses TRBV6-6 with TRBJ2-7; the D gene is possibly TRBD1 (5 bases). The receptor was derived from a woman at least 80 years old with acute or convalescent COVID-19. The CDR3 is CASRPTVREQYF. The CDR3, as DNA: TGTGCCAGCAGGCCGACAGTCCGCGAGCAGTACTTC.